Included here is one TCR beta chain sequence, with context. Its antigen is still unknown. The sample is drawn from a study of shared clonotypes between healthy human individuals. The material for each subset, its genomic DNA, was split evenly across several immunoSEQ plates. Original data processing: Junction-only sequences without quality scores were provided by ImmunoSEQ, so filtering was different. Libraries were prepared by immunoSEQ multiplex PCR; TCRdb keeps only in-frame clonotypes and omits some of them. V and J calls and clone size are as listed in that table; D and trimming were resolved from the DNA. The sample records over 1.5 million clones, about 98% being singletons. CDR1 and CDR2 (germline): MDHEN, SYDVKM. The CDR3 is 15 residues long. Unmatched junction bases numbered 9, after V lost 6 bases and J lost 5 bases. Findings of the study overall: Sampling included only blood; tissue repertoires likely differ.

The sequenced sample consisted of naive CD4+ T cells sorted from blood. Noted subset: CD45RA+ positively selected. The sequence derives from a man under 40 in good health. This chain links TRBV28 with TRBJ2-2; 7 positions agree with TRBD1. The CDR3 spells CASSPPGTDTGELFF. The DNA for the CDR3 is TGTGCCAGCAGCCCTCCTGGGACAGATACCGGGGAGCTGTTTTTT.